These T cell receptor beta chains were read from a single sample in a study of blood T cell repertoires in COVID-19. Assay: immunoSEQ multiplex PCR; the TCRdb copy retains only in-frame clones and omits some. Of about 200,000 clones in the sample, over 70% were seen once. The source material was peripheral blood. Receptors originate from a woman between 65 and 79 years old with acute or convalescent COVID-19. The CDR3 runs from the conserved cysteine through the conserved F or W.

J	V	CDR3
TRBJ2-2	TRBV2	CASAGLAVRELFF
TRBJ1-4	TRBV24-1	CATSDSREEGEKLFF
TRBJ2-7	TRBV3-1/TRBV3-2	CASSPQGTYHYEQYF
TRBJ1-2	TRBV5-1	CASSDRGYGYTF
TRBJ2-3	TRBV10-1	CASSGSLAGGPWGTDTQYF
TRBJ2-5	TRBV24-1	CATSDPRGPGETQYF
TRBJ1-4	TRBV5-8	CASSWRTGGNEKLFF
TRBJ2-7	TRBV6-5	CASSYRDRGYEQYF
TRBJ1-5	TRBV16	CASSQSGRDQPQHF
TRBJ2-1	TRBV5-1	CASSLLVSGSTAEQFF
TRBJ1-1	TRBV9	CASSFLQGANTEAFF